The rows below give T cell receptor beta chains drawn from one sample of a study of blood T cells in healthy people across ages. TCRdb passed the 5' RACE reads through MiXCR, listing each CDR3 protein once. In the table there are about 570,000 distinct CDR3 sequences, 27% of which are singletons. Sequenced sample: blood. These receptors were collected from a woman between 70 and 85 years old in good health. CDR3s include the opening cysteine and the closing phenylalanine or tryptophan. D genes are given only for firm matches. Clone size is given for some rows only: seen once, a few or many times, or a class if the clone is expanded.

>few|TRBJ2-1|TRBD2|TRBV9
TGTGCCAGTAGCCCCCCACCCAGCGGGGAGCAAAGGTTCTTC
CASSPPPSGEQRFF
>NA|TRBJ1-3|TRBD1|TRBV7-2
TGTGCCAGCAGCTCCGGACAGGGAAACTCTGGAAACACCATATATTTT
CASSSGQGNSGNTIYF
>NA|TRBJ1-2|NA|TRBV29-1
TGCAGCGTTGAAGATAACGGGGGGAGTGGCTACACCTTC
CSVEDNGGSGYTF
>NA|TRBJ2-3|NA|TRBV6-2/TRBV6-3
TGTGCCAGCAGCTCCTCGTTCGTGAGAGGCACAGATACGCAGTATTTT
CASSSSFVRGTDTQYF
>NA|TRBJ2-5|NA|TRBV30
TGTGCCTGGAGTGGATGGGGAGTCCAAGAGACCCAGTACTTC
CAWSGWGVQETQYF
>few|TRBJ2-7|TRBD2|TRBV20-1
TGCAGTGCTAGATTGCGGCTAGCGGGGGTCTACGAGCAGTACTTC
CSARLRLAGVYEQYF
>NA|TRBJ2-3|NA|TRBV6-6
TGTGCCAGCAGAGTAGCGCAAAGGAGATTGGATACGCAGTATTTT
CASRVAQRRLDTQYF
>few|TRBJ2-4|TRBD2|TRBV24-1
TGTGCCACCAGTGATGCGACTAGCGGGGGGACACTAGCCAAAAACATTCAGTACTTC
CATSDATSGGTLAKNIQYF
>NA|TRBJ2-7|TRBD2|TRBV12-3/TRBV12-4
TGTGCCAGCAGTTCCAGCCCCGGGCTAGCGGGTCACGAGCAGTACTTC
CASSSSPGLAGHEQYF
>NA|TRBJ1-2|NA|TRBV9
TGTGCCAGCAGCGTAGCTTCCTATGGCTACACCTTC
CASSVASYGYTF
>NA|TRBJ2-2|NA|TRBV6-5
TGTGCCAGCTGCAGGGGGGGCACGAACACCGGGGAGCTGTTTTTT
CASCRGGTNTGELFF
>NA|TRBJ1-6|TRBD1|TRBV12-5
TGTGCTAGTGGTTCGGGACAGGCGAATAATTCACCCCTCCACTTT
CASGSGQANNSPLHF
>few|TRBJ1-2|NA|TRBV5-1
TGCGCCAGCAGCTTGGAGGGGGGGGACTATGGCTACACCTTC
CASSLEGGDYGYTF
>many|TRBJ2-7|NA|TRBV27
TGTGCCAGCAGCCCCGGCAGGGCCTACGAGCAGTACTTC
CASSPGRAYEQYF
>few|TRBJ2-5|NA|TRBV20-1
TGCAGTGCCTCGAAAGGTGAACTGAGAGGAGAGACCCAGTACTTC
CSASKGELRGETQYF
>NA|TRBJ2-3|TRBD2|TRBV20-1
TGCAGTGTGGCGACTAGCTCCGATACGCAGTATTTT
CSVATSSDTQYF
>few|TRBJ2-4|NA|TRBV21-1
TGTGCCAACAGCTATCCTGACTCGGGGAACATTCAGTACTTC
CANSYPDSGNIQYF
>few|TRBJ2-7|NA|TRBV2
TGTGCCAGCAGTGGGGACTTGCCCTACGAGCAGTACTTC
CASSGDLPYEQYF
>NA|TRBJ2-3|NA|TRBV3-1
TGTGCCAGCGTCGACAGGAGAGGAGATACGCGGTATTTT
CASVDRRGDTRYF
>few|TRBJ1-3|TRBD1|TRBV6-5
TGTGCCAGCAGTTATTCAGGGGGAATTTCCGGAAACACCATATATTTT
CASSYSGGISGNTIYF
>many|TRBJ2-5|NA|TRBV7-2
TGTGCCAGCAGGGATCAAGAGACCCAGTACTTC
CASRDQETQYF
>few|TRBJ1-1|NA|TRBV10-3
TGTGCCATCACCGATGGGGTTACAGGGACCGGGGTGGCTTTCTTT
CAITDGVTGTGVAFF
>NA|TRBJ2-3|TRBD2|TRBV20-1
TGCAGTGCTAGAGATTACGGGGGGGCGGAAGATACGCAGTATTTT
CSARDYGGAEDTQYF
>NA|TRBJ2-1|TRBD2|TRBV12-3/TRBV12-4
TGTGCCAGCAGTTTTCGGGCGGGGGGGCAGGGTGAGCAGTTCTTC
CASSFRAGGQGEQFF
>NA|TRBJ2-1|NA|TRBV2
TGTGCCAGCAGGCTTAATAGGGGCCAGGGGGAGCAGTTCTTC
CASRLNRGQGEQFF
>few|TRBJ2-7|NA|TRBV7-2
TGTGCCAGCAGCTCACAACGTGGGGGAACGTACGAGCAGTACTTC
CASSSQRGGTYEQYF
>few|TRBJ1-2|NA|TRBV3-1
TGTGCCAGCAGCCAAGATATAGCTAACTATGGCTACACCTTC
CASSQDIANYGYTF
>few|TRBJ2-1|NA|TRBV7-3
TGTGCCAGCAGCCAAAGGGCGGGGCGGGGCTCCTACAATGAGCAGTTCTTC
CASSQRAGRGSYNEQFF
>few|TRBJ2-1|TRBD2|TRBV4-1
TGCGCCAGCAGCCTCTCCCCCTTAGCGGGGGCCGTCTCCTACAATGAGCAGTTCTTC
CASSLSPLAGAVSYNEQFF
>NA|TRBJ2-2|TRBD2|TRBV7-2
TGTGCCAGCAGCTTCAATCTAGCGGGGGCCACCGGGGAGCTGTTTTTT
CASSFNLAGATGELFF
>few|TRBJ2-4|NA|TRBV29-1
TGCAGCGTCTTCCGGGACCCTACTAACATTCAGTACTTC
CSVFRDPTNIQYF
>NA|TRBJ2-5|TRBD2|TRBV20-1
TGCAGTGTTAGACCGGGACTAGCGACTAACCAAGAGACCCAGTACTTC
CSVRPGLATNQETQYF
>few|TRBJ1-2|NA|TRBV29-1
TGCAGCGTTGAAGGGATTGATGGCTACACCTTC
CSVEGIDGYTF
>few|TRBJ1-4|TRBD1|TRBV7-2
TGTGCCAGCAGCGGGCATTTGGGACAGGACGCCAAACTGTTTTTT
CASSGHLGQDAKLFF
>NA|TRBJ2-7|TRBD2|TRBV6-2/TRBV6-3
TGTGCCAGCAGCCGCAGGGGAGCGGGGGATAGAGTCGAGCAGTACTTC
CASSRRGAGDRVEQYF
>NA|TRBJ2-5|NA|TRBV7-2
TGTGCCAGCAGCTTAAAAAGGGCGACCCAAGAGACCCAGTACTTC
CASSLKRATQETQYF